Listed below are T cell receptor beta chains from one sample, sequenced in a study of cytomegalovirus exposure and HLA in healthy donors. Here immunoSEQ multiplex PCR was the method, and the copy in TCRdb shows in-frame clones only, minus some. The data contain about 160,000 clones, approximately 85% of them singletons. Material for sequencing was PBMCs. The receptors come from a man in his forties or fifties in good health and CMV-seropositive. The CDR3 runs from the conserved cysteine through the conserved F or W. D genes are given only for firm matches. Clone size is shown for a subset of rows, as once, few, many or a class of expanded clone.

V gene,J gene,clone size,D gene,CDR3 protein,CDR3 DNA
TRBV5-1,TRBJ2-1,NA,TRBD1,CASSLGTGVNEQFF,TGCGCCAGCAGCTTGGGGACAGGGGTCAATGAGCAGTTCTTC
TRBV7-3,TRBJ2-3,few,TRBD2,CASSAPSGRTDTQYF,TGTGCCAGCAGCGCCCCTAGCGGCCGCACAGATACGCAGTATTTT
TRBV7-2,TRBJ1-4,NA,NA,CASSSSVATNEKLFF,TGTGCCAGCAGCTCGTCAGTAGCGACTAATGAAAAACTGTTTTTT
TRBV6-9,TRBJ2-3,NA,NA,CASRTDITSTDTQYF,TGTGCCAGCAGGACAGATATTACTAGCACAGATACGCAGTATTTT
TRBV19,TRBJ1-5,NA,TRBD1,CASSIEGTGNNQPQHF,TGTGCCAGTAGTATAGAAGGGACAGGGAACAATCAGCCCCAGCATTTT
TRBV7-9,TRBJ2-1,NA,NA,CATLRRSGTTYNEQFF,TGTGCCACCCTCCGGAGAAGCGGAACTACCTACAATGAGCAGTTCTTC
TRBV5-4,TRBJ1-4,NA,NA,CASSLFGGEKLFF,TGTGCCAGCAGCTTGTTCGGAGGCGAAAAACTGTTTTTT
TRBV6-1,TRBJ2-2,NA,NA,CASSERPAGGELFF,TGTGCCAGCAGTGAACGGCCGGCAGGCGGGGAGCTGTTTTTT
TRBV28,TRBJ2-2,NA,NA,CASSRQRYTGELFF,TGTGCCAGCAGTCGACAGCGATACACCGGGGAGCTGTTTTTT
TRBV7-9,TRBJ2-4,NA,TRBD1,CASSQLETGLNIQYF,TGTGCCAGCAGCCAGCTCGAGACAGGGCTGAACATTCAGTACTTC
TRBV30,TRBJ2-7,NA,TRBD1,CAWSPAGGFYEQYF,TGTGCCTGGAGCCCGGCAGGGGGCTTCTACGAGCAGTACTTC
TRBV4-3,TRBJ2-7,few,NA,CASSQSGAYEQYF,TGCGCCAGCAGCCAATCCGGGGCCTACGAGCAGTACTTC
TRBV4-3,TRBJ1-5,NA,TRBD1,CASSRNNRGYNQPQHF,TGCGCCAGCAGCCGGAATAACAGGGGATACAATCAGCCCCAGCATTTT
TRBV6-1,TRBJ2-7,NA,TRBD1,CASRVGQGLYEQYF,TGTGCCAGTCGCGTAGGACAGGGACTCTACGAGCAGTACTTC
TRBV18,TRBJ2-5,NA,NA,CASSRAQRETQYF,TGTGCCAGCTCACGGGCCCAGCGGGAGACCCAGTACTTC
TRBV5-5,TRBJ2-7,NA,NA,CASRDRELYEQYF,TGTGCCAGCAGGGACCGGGAACTTTACGAGCAGTACTTC
TRBV5-1,TRBJ1-6,NA,TRBD1,CASSLGQGDSPLHF,TGCGCCAGCAGCTTAGGGCAGGGGGATTCACCCCTCCACTTT
TRBV10-3,TRBJ2-7,NA,NA,CAISMGPLSSYEQYF,TGTGCCATCAGCATGGGGCCTCTAAGCTCCTACGAGCAGTACTTC
TRBV5-1,TRBJ1-2,NA,NA,CASSSSRINYGYTF,TGCGCCAGCAGCTCTTCCAGAATTAACTATGGCTACACCTTC
TRBV9,TRBJ1-5,NA,TRBD1,CASSQGTGMGQPQHF,TGTGCCAGCAGCCAAGGGACAGGGATGGGTCAGCCCCAGCATTTT
TRBV11-2,TRBJ1-2,NA,TRBD1,CASSSGTAYGYTF,TGTGCCAGCAGTTCTGGGACAGCCTATGGCTACACCTTC
TRBV15,TRBJ1-3,NA,NA,CATSREAGFTNTIYF,TGTGCCACCAGCAGAGAGGCAGGGTTCACAAACACCATATATTTT
TRBV5-4,TRBJ2-5,NA,NA,CASSANSGAPQETQYF,TGTGCCAGCAGCGCAAATTCAGGGGCCCCCCAAGAGACCCAGTACTTC
TRBV28,TRBJ1-3,NA,NA,CASVGGGGYTIYF,TGTGCCTCCGTCGGGGGAGGAGGGTACACCATATATTTT
TRBV27,TRBJ2-7,NA,TRBD1,CASSPQGVEQYF,TGTGCCAGCAGTCCTCAGGGGGTCGAGCAGTACTTC
TRBV28,TRBJ2-3,once,TRBD1,CASSSRQGGSNTQYF,TGTGCCAGCAGTTCCCGACAGGGGGGCTCGAATACGCAGTATTTT
TRBV6-6,TRBJ2-1,NA,NA,CASRYGLNSYNEQFF,TGTGCCAGCAGATATGGACTAAACTCCTACAATGAGCAGTTCTTC
TRBV7-3,TRBJ1-1,NA,NA,CASSLTVNTEAFF,TGTGCCAGCAGCCTGACAGTTAACACTGAAGCTTTCTTT
TRBV4-2,TRBJ2-3,NA,NA,CASSRKSGGSSTDTQYF,TGTGCCAGCAGCCGCAAAAGCGGCGGGTCTAGCACAGATACGCAGTATTTT
TRBV4-2,TRBJ1-2,NA,NA,CASTPGGPARGGYTF,TGTGCCAGCACCCCAGGAGGGCCGGCCCGCGGGGGCTACACCTTC
TRBV7-9,TRBJ2-5,few,NA,CASSSGIREQETQYF,TGTGCCAGCAGCTCAGGAATCCGGGAGCAAGAGACCCAGTACTTC